A selection of T cell receptor beta chains follows, all from one sample in a study of CD8 T cells in Susac syndrome. TCRdb recomputed calls from the immunoSEQ multiplex PCR reads with MiXCR, one row per CDR3 protein. Here the sample spans around 200,000 distinct CDR3 sequences, around 94% being singletons. The specimen was CD4+ T cells from PBMCs. The receptors come from a human donor with Susac syndrome. CDR3s include the opening cysteine and the closing phenylalanine or tryptophan. Each record gives: J gene, V gene, D gene, clone size, CDR3 protein, CDR3 DNA. A D gene is named only where the DNA matches it firmly. Some rows have no size entry. The others give once, few or many, or a class for an expanded clone.

>TRBJ2-1|TRBV4-1|-|-
CASSQDQQQFF
TGCGCCAGCAGCCAAGATCAGCAGCAGTTCTTC
>TRBJ1-2|TRBV28|-|-
CASSPGTYGYTF
TGTGCCAGCAGTCCCGGGACCTATGGCTACACCTTC
>TRBJ2-7|TRBV14|TRBD2|-
CASSQDLGTSGNGEQYF
TGTGCCAGCAGCCAAGATCTAGGGACTAGCGGGAATGGCGAGCAGTACTTC
>TRBJ2-2|TRBV28|TRBD2|-
CASRLWGLAGTGELFF
TGTGCCAGCAGACTCTGGGGACTAGCGGGCACCGGGGAGCTGTTTTTT
>TRBJ2-7|TRBV12-3/TRBV12-4|-|-
CASSPNGVGEQYF
TGTGCCAGCAGTCCAAATGGTGTCGGTGAGCAGTACTTC
>TRBJ1-6|TRBV2|-|-
CASQSREGNSPLHF
TGTGCCAGCCAATCCAGGGAGGGGAATTCACCCCTCCACTTT
>TRBJ2-1|TRBV20-1|-|-
CSARGTYNEQFF
TGCAGTGCTAGAGGGACCTACAATGAGCAGTTCTTC
>TRBJ1-2|TRBV30|-|-
CAWSAGAYGYTF
TGTGCCTGGAGTGCGGGGGCCTATGGCTACACCTTC
>TRBJ1-1|TRBV7-2|-|-
CASSRRGTLNTEAFF
TGTGCCAGCAGCCGACGGGGCACTTTGAACACTGAAGCTTTCTTT
>TRBJ1-1|TRBV7-9|TRBD1|once
CASSTWDRGNTEAFF
TGTGCCAGCAGCACGTGGGACAGGGGGAACACTGAAGCTTTCTTT
>TRBJ2-7|TRBV7-6|TRBD1|once
CASSLEQGAGEQYF
TGTGCCAGCAGCTTAGAACAGGGGGCGGGGGAGCAGTACTTC
>TRBJ2-3|TRBV7-9|-|-
CASSSSGAGGTDTQYF
TGTGCCAGCAGCTCATCAGGGGCTGGGGGCACAGATACGCAGTATTTT
>TRBJ2-5|TRBV15|-|once
CATSRGAGGTGETQYF
TGTGCCACCAGCAGAGGGGCAGGGGGGACGGGAGAGACCCAGTACTTC
>TRBJ2-2|TRBV7-9|-|-
CASSLVGRSFANTGELFF
TGTGCCAGCAGCTTAGTAGGCCGGAGTTTCGCGAACACCGGGGAGCTGTTTTTT
>TRBJ2-2|TRBV30|-|-
CACNRGPITGELFF
TGTGCCTGCAATAGAGGGCCGATCACCGGGGAGCTGTTTTTT
>TRBJ2-1|TRBV30|TRBD2|-
CAWSALRGGRRNEQFF
TGTGCCTGGAGTGCCCTCCGTGGCGGGAGGAGGAATGAGCAGTTCTTC
>TRBJ1-3|TRBV30|TRBD1|-
CAWRTGFSGNTIYF
TGTGCCTGGAGGACAGGGTTCTCTGGAAACACCATATATTTT
>TRBJ2-1|TRBV24-1|-|-
CATSDRPDNEQFF
TGTGCCACCAGTGACCGCCCGGACAATGAGCAGTTCTTC
>TRBJ2-5|TRBV18|-|-
CASSPQSSGETQYF
TGTGCCAGCTCACCACAAAGTTCGGGCGAGACCCAGTACTTC